Included here is one T cell receptor (beta chain) sequence, with context. This specimen belongs to a study of response to subunit inactivated influenza vaccine. Each CDR3 protein is one row after TCRdb ran MiXCR on the RT-PCR reads. The sample has about 520,000 distinct CDR3 sequences, around 9.9% seen once. The CDR3 is 16 amino acids. Trimming took 5 bases from V and 1 from J; bases not matched to a gene: 9. The source is a man between 50 and 59 years old who received an inactivated influenza vaccine. The material sequenced was PBMCs from blood, taken about 40 days after vaccination. The rearrangement joins TRBV12-3 or TRBV12-4 to TRBJ2-5, with 8 bases lining up with TRBD1. CDR3 sequence: CASSARDRRSQETQYF. The DNA of the CDR3 is TGTGCCAGCAGTGCCCGGGACAGGCGATCCCAAGAGACCCAGTACTTC.